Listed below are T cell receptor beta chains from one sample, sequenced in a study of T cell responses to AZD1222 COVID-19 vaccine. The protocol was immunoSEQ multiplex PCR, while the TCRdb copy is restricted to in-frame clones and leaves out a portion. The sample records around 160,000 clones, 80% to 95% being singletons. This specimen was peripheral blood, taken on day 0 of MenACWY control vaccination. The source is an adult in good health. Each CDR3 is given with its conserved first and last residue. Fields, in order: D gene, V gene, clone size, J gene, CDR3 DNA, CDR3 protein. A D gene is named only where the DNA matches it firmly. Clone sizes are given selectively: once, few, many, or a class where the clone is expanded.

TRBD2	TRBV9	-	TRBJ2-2	TGTGCCAGCAAAAAAGGCGGACTAGCGGGAGTTGCCGGGGAGCTGTTTTTT	CASKKGGLAGVAGELFF
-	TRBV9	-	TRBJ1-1	TGTGCCAGCAGCGTAGGGTCGATTGGGGACACTGAAGCTTTCTTT	CASSVGSIGDTEAFF
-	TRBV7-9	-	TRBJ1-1	TGTGCCAGCAGCTCCCCGGGACATCTAGAAGCTTTCTTT	CASSSPGHLEAFF
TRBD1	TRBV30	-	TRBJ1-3	TGTGCCTGGAGAGGGAAGGGGGCGCAAGGAAACACCATATATTTT	CAWRGKGAQGNTIYF
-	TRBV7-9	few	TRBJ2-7	TGTGCCAGCAGCTTAGGGGGGAGAAGTCCCTACGAGCAGTACTTC	CASSLGGRSPYEQYF
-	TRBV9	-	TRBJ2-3	TGTGCCAGCAGCGTACTAGGGGTCACAGATACGCAGTATTTT	CASSVLGVTDTQYF
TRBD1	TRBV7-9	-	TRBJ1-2	TGTGCCAGCAGCCAGAGACAGGGCACGAGGAACTATGGCTACACCTTC	CASSQRQGTRNYGYTF
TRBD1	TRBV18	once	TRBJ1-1	TGTGCCAGCTCATTTTACAGGGGGGCGAACACTGAAGCTTTCTTT	CASSFYRGANTEAFF
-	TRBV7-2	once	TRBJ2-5	TGTGCCAGCAGCTTAAGGGGGTCCCAGTACTTC	CASSLRGSQYF
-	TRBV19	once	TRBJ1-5	TGTGCCAGTAGACCAGGGGCGGGGGATCAGCCCCAGCATTTT	CASRPGAGDQPQHF
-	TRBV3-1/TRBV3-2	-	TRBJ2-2	TGTGCCAGCAGCCAAGTAAGTCCAGAAAACACCGGGGAGCTGTTTTTT	CASSQVSPENTGELFF
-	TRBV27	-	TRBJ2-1	TGTGCCAGCAGTAAATATCGATCCTCCTACAATGAGCAGTTCTTC	CASSKYRSSYNEQFF
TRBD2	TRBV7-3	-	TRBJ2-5	TGTGCCAGCACCCCAAACGGACTAGCGACAGAGACCCAGTACTTC	CASTPNGLATETQYF
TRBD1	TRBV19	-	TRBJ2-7	TGTGCCAGTAGTATACGGCCGGGACAGGTCTTCTACGAGCAGTACTTC	CASSIRPGQVFYEQYF
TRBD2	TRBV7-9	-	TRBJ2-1	TGTGCCAGCAGCTTTCCGTTTCTAGCGGGAGTGAGGAATGAGCAGTTCTTC	CASSFPFLAGVRNEQFF
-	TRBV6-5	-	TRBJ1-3	TGTGCCAGCAGAGAGTCAACAGCTAGAAACACCATATATTTT	CASRESTARNTIYF
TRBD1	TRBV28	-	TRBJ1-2	TGTGCCAGCAGTTTGTACAGTCTGACAGGGGTCTATGGCTACACCTTC	CASSLYSLTGVYGYTF
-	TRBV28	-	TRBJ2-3	TGTGCCAGCAGTTTATCGCAGGGACGAAGTACCCGTCGCGCAGATACGCAGTATTTT	CASSLSQGRSTRRADTQYF
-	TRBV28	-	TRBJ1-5	TGTGCCAGCAGTAATCCTTTAGAGCTCCAGCATTTT	CASSNPLELQHF
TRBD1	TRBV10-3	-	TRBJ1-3	TGTGCCATCCTGGACAGGGGATTTGGAAACACCATATATTTT	CAILDRGFGNTIYF
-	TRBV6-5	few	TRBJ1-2	TGTGCCAGCAGAGCCCTGGGAGCGGCTAACTATGGCTACACCTTC	CASRALGAANYGYTF
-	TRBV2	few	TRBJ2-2	TGTGCCAGCAGTACCAGGGACACCGGGGAGCTGTTTTTT	CASSTRDTGELFF
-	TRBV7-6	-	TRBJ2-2	TGTGCCAGCAGCTTAGGAGTCCTATTGGCATCCGGGGAGCTGTTTTTT	CASSLGVLLASGELFF